This is a list of T cell receptor beta chains from one sample in a study of blood T cell repertoires in COVID-19. Sequencing was performed with immunoSEQ multiplex PCR; in TCRdb, only in-frame clones are kept and a portion is missing. The profile shows around 64,000 clones, 82% of them singletons. Sequenced material: peripheral blood. The source is a human donor in a cohort sampled during active COVID-19. The CDR3 runs from the conserved cysteine through the conserved F or W. A D gene is named only where the DNA matches it firmly. Clone size is stated in some rows and not others, as once, few, many or a class when expanded.

clone_size: .
v_call: TRBV7-7
j_call: TRBJ2-5
d_call: .
cdr3_nt: TGTGCCAGCAGCTTAGTGGGCAGAACCCAAGGAGAGACCCAGTACTTC
cdr3_aa: CASSLVGRTQGETQYF

clone_size: .
v_call: TRBV6-5
j_call: TRBJ2-1
d_call: TRBD1
cdr3_nt: TGTGCCAGCAGTAGGACGGGACAGGGGAACAATGAGCAGTTCTTC
cdr3_aa: CASSRTGQGNNEQFF

clone_size: .
v_call: TRBV20-1
j_call: TRBJ2-1
d_call: TRBD2
cdr3_nt: TGCAGTGCTAGTTTGCGGGGGGGCAACAATGAGCAGTTCTTC
cdr3_aa: CSASLRGGNNEQFF

clone_size: .
v_call: TRBV6-5
j_call: TRBJ2-1
d_call: .
cdr3_nt: TGTGCCAGCAGCCTCCTGGGGGGATCCAATGAGCAGTTCTTC
cdr3_aa: CASSLLGGSNEQFF

clone_size: .
v_call: TRBV18
j_call: TRBJ1-3
d_call: TRBD1
cdr3_nt: TGTGCCAGCTCACCACCGCAGGGGGTCACCGCTGGAAACACCATATATTTT
cdr3_aa: CASSPPQGVTAGNTIYF

clone_size: .
v_call: TRBV6-6
j_call: TRBJ2-1
d_call: TRBD2
cdr3_nt: TGTGCCAGCAGCCCGGGACTAGCGGGGGTCCGCAATGAGCAGTTCTTC
cdr3_aa: CASSPGLAGVRNEQFF

clone_size: .
v_call: TRBV5-1
j_call: TRBJ2-1
d_call: TRBD1
cdr3_nt: TGCGCCAGCAGCTTGGACAGGGGCTCCTACAATGAGCAGTTCTTC
cdr3_aa: CASSLDRGSYNEQFF

clone_size: .
v_call: TRBV6-5
j_call: TRBJ1-2
d_call: TRBD1
cdr3_nt: TGTGCCAGCAGCCCCGGGACAGGCTATGGCTACACCTTC
cdr3_aa: CASSPGTGYGYTF

clone_size: .
v_call: TRBV5-6
j_call: TRBJ2-3
d_call: TRBD1
cdr3_nt: TGTGCCAGCAGCTTGGGACAGGGATCGGGGCACACAGATACGCAGTATTTT
cdr3_aa: CASSLGQGSGHTDTQYF

clone_size: .
v_call: TRBV10-1
j_call: TRBJ2-1
d_call: TRBD1
cdr3_nt: TGCGCCAGCAGTGAGTCGAGGGGACAGGGGTCGAATGAGCAGTTCTTC
cdr3_aa: CASSESRGQGSNEQFF

clone_size: .
v_call: TRBV28
j_call: TRBJ1-5
d_call: TRBD1
cdr3_nt: TGTGCCAGCAGTACCCGGGACAGGGTGGTTCAGCCCCAGCATTTT
cdr3_aa: CASSTRDRVVQPQHF

clone_size: once
v_call: TRBV9
j_call: TRBJ2-5
d_call: .
cdr3_nt: TGTGCCAGCAGCGTAGTGCCCAGGAACGATGGCCGAGAGACCCAGTACTTC
cdr3_aa: CASSVVPRNDGRETQYF

clone_size: .
v_call: TRBV3-1/TRBV3-2
j_call: TRBJ1-6
d_call: TRBD1
cdr3_nt: TGTGCCAGCAGCCAACCGAAGGGGACAGGCCTCCACTTT
cdr3_aa: CASSQPKGTGLHF

clone_size: .
v_call: TRBV9
j_call: TRBJ2-3
d_call: .
cdr3_nt: TGTGCCAGCAGCTCCCACACCGGGGCAGATACGCAGTATTTT
cdr3_aa: CASSSHTGADTQYF

clone_size: few
v_call: TRBV19
j_call: TRBJ1-1
d_call: TRBD1
cdr3_nt: TGTGCCAGTAGGGACAGGGAAATGAACACTGAAGCTTTCTTT
cdr3_aa: CASRDREMNTEAFF

clone_size: .
v_call: TRBV11-2
j_call: TRBJ2-7
d_call: .
cdr3_nt: TGTGCCAGCAGCTTTGGTGCGGATTCCTACGAGCAGTACTTC
cdr3_aa: CASSFGADSYEQYF

clone_size: .
v_call: TRBV27
j_call: TRBJ2-1
d_call: TRBD1
cdr3_nt: TGTGCCAGCAGCTACAGGGGTGAGCAGTTCTTC
cdr3_aa: CASSYRGEQFF

clone_size: .
v_call: TRBV7-9
j_call: TRBJ1-2
d_call: .
cdr3_nt: TGTGCCAGCAGCTTACAAAATGGCTACACCTTC
cdr3_aa: CASSLQNGYTF

clone_size: .
v_call: TRBV27
j_call: TRBJ2-4
d_call: TRBD2
cdr3_nt: TGTGCCAGCAAGGGCGGGGGTAAACTAGCCAAAAACATTCAGTACTTC
cdr3_aa: CASKGGGKLAKNIQYF

clone_size: once
v_call: TRBV4-2
j_call: TRBJ2-2
d_call: TRBD1
cdr3_nt: TGTGCCAGCAGCCAACTCGGACAGGGGGCAAGGACCGGGGAGCTGTTTTTT
cdr3_aa: CASSQLGQGARTGELFF

clone_size: .
v_call: TRBV27
j_call: TRBJ2-5
d_call: TRBD1
cdr3_nt: TGTGCCAGCAGTTCCCAGGGGGAAGAGACCCAGTACTTC
cdr3_aa: CASSSQGEETQYF

clone_size: .
v_call: TRBV14
j_call: TRBJ2-3
d_call: TRBD2
cdr3_nt: TGTGCCAGCAGCCAAGATAAATTCGGGGGGATAGACACAGATACGCAGTATTTT
cdr3_aa: CASSQDKFGGIDTDTQYF

clone_size: .
v_call: TRBV6-2/TRBV6-3
j_call: TRBJ1-5
d_call: TRBD1
cdr3_nt: TGTGCCAGCAGTTACCATCCGGGGACAGGGGAGAGAAAGGGTCAGCCCCAGCATTTT
cdr3_aa: CASSYHPGTGERKGQPQHF

clone_size: .
v_call: TRBV7-8
j_call: TRBJ1-2
d_call: .
cdr3_nt: TGTGCCAGCAGCATCACTGACGGGAACTATGGCTACACCTTC
cdr3_aa: CASSITDGNYGYTF